This entry features one T cell receptor beta chain sequence. The same CDR3 also results from other DNA sequences found in this sample. In the original processing: Reference gene primers were amplified, and this amplification served to estimate nucleated cell counts. Profiling relied on immunoSEQ multiplex PCR, and the TCRdb table lists in-frame clones only, not all of them. The DNA was the basis for D and trimming; V, J and clone size are from that table. The sample lists some 310,000 clones, roughly 87% seen once, with 1% in the top ten. The data originate from a study of blood T cell repertoires in COVID-19. Germline values: CDR1 LNHDA, CDR2 SQIVND (reference sequence). CDR3 length equals 16 residues. Trimming cost V 2 bases and J 2 bases, with 13 bases left between them.

The chain has TRBV19 and TRBJ2-1, with a possible D match to TRBD2 (5 bases). Specimen: peripheral blood. This TCR was recovered from a man aged 50 or older with active or convalescent COVID-19. The chain's CDR3 is CASSISGLRPYNEQFF. Written as DNA, the CDR3 is TGTGCCAGTAGTATATCCGGACTCCGTCCCTACAATGAGCAGTTCTTC.